This TCR beta chain was recorded in a study of T cell responses to AZD1222 COVID-19 vaccine. Study conclusions and caveats: Increased Spike-specific TCR breadth and depth were observed after two AZD1222 doses. Possibly, clonal diversity was underestimated; donors were largely white British and included more females.

Second-dose intervals near 4 or 12 weeks were combined. Generated by immunoSEQ multiplex PCR, the TCRdb table keeps only in-frame clones and is missing some. The sample shows about 130,000 clones, roughly 89% of them seen only once. This clone was seen only a few times. Antigen specificity is unknown. This receptor was taken from an adult who received the AZD1222 COVID-19 vaccine. The material was peripheral blood, obtained 28 days after the second AZD1222 dose.

DNA for the CDR3: TGCGCCAGCAGCCACCGAAAGGAGGGGGGCGGCTACACCTTC. The encoded protein is CASSHRKEGGGYTF. The chain is built from TRBV4-3 and TRBJ1-2, with a tentative D call TRBD1 (6 bases). Germline values: CDR1 LGHNA, CDR2 YSLEER. This CDR3 comprises 14 residues. Trimming removed 3 bases from V and 8 bases from J, with 16 bases in between.